This record looks at one TCR beta chain sequence and its context. Original processing methods: Reference gene primer amplification in the assay estimated nucleated cell counts. The table came from immunoSEQ multiplex PCR; TCRdb's copy has only in-frame clones and leaves some out. That table supplies the V and J calls and clone size; D and trimming were determined from the DNA. The data contain some 250,000 clones, about nine tenths of them singletons. Germline lookup yields CDR1 MNHEY and CDR2 SVGAGI. The CDR3 has 12 residues. V gave up 7 bases and J gave up 7 bases, with 13 bases separating them. This sample is part of a study of blood T cell repertoires in COVID-19. About the study: From the United States, Italy and Spain came samples of acute and convalescent COVID-19. In each case, the material was cDNA or gDNA derived from T cells, B-cell-depleted T cells, or PBMCs.

The sequenced material came from peripheral blood. The clonotype comes from a man aged 30-40 years who had recovered from COVID-19. This chain connects TRBV6-5 to TRBJ1-2; perhaps TRBD1 as D (5 bases). The CDR3 nucleotides read TGTGCCAGCACCCTGGGGGGGGTTGGCTACACCTTC. This encodes CASTLGGVGYTF.